A selection of T cell receptor beta chains follows, all from one sample in a study of blood T cell repertoires in COVID-19. Method: immunoSEQ multiplex PCR; TCRdb's copy keeps in-frame clones and lacks some. The profile covers under 300,000 clones, with 70% to 85% appearing a single time and about 3% taken by the ten largest. Sequenced sample: peripheral blood. The receptors shown here come from a woman at least 80 years old with acute or convalescent COVID-19. Both conserved end residues are part of each CDR3. A D gene is named only where the DNA matches it firmly.

TRBJ1-1	TRBD1	TRBV30	CAPTGGATEAFF
TRBJ2-1	TRBD1	TRBV7-2	CASSADRGYNEQFF
TRBJ2-5	TRBD2	TRBV5-1	CASSPSGIVETQYF
TRBJ2-2	-	TRBV19	CASSIMGAGTGELFF
TRBJ1-3	-	TRBV3-1/TRBV3-2	CASSQRPGNTIYF
TRBJ2-7	TRBD2	TRBV27	CASSLWGGGGYEQYF
TRBJ1-2	-	TRBV5-8	CASSLTGFGGYGYTF
TRBJ1-5	TRBD1	TRBV5-1	CASSEGQAVNQPQHF
TRBJ1-3	-	TRBV18	CASSPSPGVRNTIYF
TRBJ2-3	TRBD2	TRBV10-2	CASSELAGGPTDTQYF
TRBJ2-5	-	TRBV29-1	CSVERGTETQYF
TRBJ2-5	TRBD1	TRBV5-4	CASSWGQGQIETQYF
TRBJ1-6	-	TRBV23-1	CASSQQQESPLHF
TRBJ2-2	-	TRBV6-2/TRBV6-3	CASSSSFDSYTGELFF
TRBJ2-5	TRBD2	TRBV15	CATSRDGLAAQETQYF
TRBJ2-2	-	TRBV4-1	CASSQDPQLATGELFF
TRBJ1-1	-	TRBV7-2	CASSLASWGKGRYEAFF
TRBJ1-1	TRBD1	TRBV29-1	CSVPRTGTGKNTEAFF
TRBJ1-2	-	TRBV6-5	CASSYSTALYGYTF
TRBJ1-2	-	TRBV5-4	CASSFTGIDYGYTF